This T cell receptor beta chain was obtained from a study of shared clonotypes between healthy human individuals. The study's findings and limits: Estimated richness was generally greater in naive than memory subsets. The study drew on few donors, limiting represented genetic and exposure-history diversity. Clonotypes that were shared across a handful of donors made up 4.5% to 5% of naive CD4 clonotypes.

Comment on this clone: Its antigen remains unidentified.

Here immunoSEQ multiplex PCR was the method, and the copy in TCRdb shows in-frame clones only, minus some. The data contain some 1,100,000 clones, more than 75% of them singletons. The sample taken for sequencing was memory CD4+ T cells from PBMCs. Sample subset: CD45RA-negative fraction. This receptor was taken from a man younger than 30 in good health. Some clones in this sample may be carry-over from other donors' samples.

The CDR3 protein is CAWNPGRLTAYGYTF. Written as DNA, the CDR3 is TGTGCCTGGAACCCGGGACGGCTAACGGCCTATGGCTACACCTTC. The J gene is TRBJ1-2, the V gene TRBV30; D is perhaps TRBD1 (5 bases). The CDR3 totals 15 residues. The V gene's germline CDR1 is GTSNPN and CDR2 SVGIG (reference sequence). V lost 4 bases to trimming and J lost 4 bases, with 19 bases between them.